Listed below are T cell receptor beta chains from one sample, sequenced in a study of cytomegalovirus exposure and HLA in healthy donors. The method was immunoSEQ multiplex PCR; TCRdb's version includes in-frame clones alone and lacks a portion of them. The sample has 150,000 to 180,000 clones, 80% to 90% seen once. Sequencing was performed on PBMCs. Source of these receptors: a man younger than 35 in good health and CMV-seropositive. Both conserved end residues are part of each CDR3. A D gene is named only where the DNA matches it firmly. Clone size is stated in some rows and not others, as once, few, many or a class when expanded.

16 TRBJ2-3 TRBV10-3 . . TGTGCCATCAGTGGGGGTGGGCGCGGGAGCACAGATACGCAGTATTTT CAISGGGRGSTDTQYF
17 TRBJ1-3 TRBV15 . . TGTGCCACCAGCAGAAATCCCACCCTCAGCTCTGGAAACACCATATATTTT CATSRNPTLSSGNTIYF
15 TRBJ1-2 TRBV5-4 . . TGTGCCAGCAGCTTGGCCGCGGGGGGACGGGATGGCTACACCTTC CASSLAAGGRDGYTF
14 TRBJ2-7 TRBV7-2 . . TGTGCCAGCAGCTCCCGGACAGCGCCGTACGAGCAGTACTTC CASSSRTAPYEQYF
15 TRBJ2-4 TRBV7-9 . TRBD1 TGTGCCAGCAGCGAAACAGGGGGAGCCAAAAACATTCAGTACTTC CASSETGGAKNIQYF
18 TRBJ1-6 TRBV7-8 . . TGTGCCAGCAGCTTTGGAGGGGCCGGAGGTCCCTATAATTCACCCCTCCACTTT CASSFGGAGGPYNSPLHF
15 TRBJ1-6 TRBV6-4 . TRBD1 TGTGCCAGCAGTGACCACGGGACAGGGAATTCACCCCTCCACTTT CASSDHGTGNSPLHF
14 TRBJ2-5 TRBV7-9 . . TGTGCCAGCAGCTTAGTACAACAGCAAGAGACCCAGTACTTC CASSLVQQQETQYF
15 TRBJ1-2 TRBV5-5 few TRBD1 TGTGCCAGCAGCTCCAGGGGGTTGGGTAACTATGGCTACACCTTC CASSSRGLGNYGYTF
15 TRBJ1-2 TRBV10-3 few . TGTGCCATCAGCTCCGCCGGGCAGAGGGGGTATGGCTACACCTTC CAISSAGQRGYGYTF
14 TRBJ2-3 TRBV6-1 . TRBD2 TGTGCCAGCAGTTGGGACTATCCCACAGATACGCAGTATTTT CASSWDYPTDTQYF
15 TRBJ2-3 TRBV7-2 . . TGTGCCAGCAGCTTAGGGGCGGGGACCTCAGATACGCAGTATTTT CASSLGAGTSDTQYF
12 TRBJ2-7 TRBV6-6 few TRBD1 TGTGCCAGCAGTACAGGGGCCTACGAGCAGTACTTC CASSTGAYEQYF